Listed below are T cell receptor beta chains from one sample, sequenced in a study of cytomegalovirus exposure and HLA in healthy donors. Using immunoSEQ multiplex PCR, the repertoire was profiled, and TCRdb retains in-frame clones only, with some absent. The profile covers about 98,000 clones, with more than 75% appearing a single time and around 6.3% taken by the ten largest. The sample was PBMCs. Source of these receptors: a young man in good health and CMV-seropositive. The CDR3 runs from the conserved cysteine through the conserved F or W. The D gene is left open where the match is weak. The listing skips clone size in some rows; elsewhere it reads once, few, many or a size class.

j_call d_call v_call clone_size cdr3_aa cdr3_nt
TRBJ1-2 TRBD1 TRBV6-5 . CASSRTGGEYGYTF TGTGCCAGCAGCCGGACAGGGGGCGAGTATGGCTACACCTTC
TRBJ1-4 TRBD1 TRBV5-4 . CASSLGQGTGEKLFF TGTGCCAGCAGCTTAGGACAGGGGACGGGGGAAAAACTGTTTTTT
TRBJ2-6 TRBD1 TRBV2 . CASSLGQGPPAGANVLTF TGTGCCAGCAGCCTGGGACAGGGGCCCCCCGCTGGGGCCAACGTCCTGACTTTC
TRBJ2-7 TRBD2 TRBV28 . CASKPPGLAIDYEQYF TGTGCCAGCAAACCCCCGGGACTAGCGATTGATTACGAGCAGTACTTC
TRBJ1-5 . TRBV5-1 . CASSFWGEPNQPQHF TGCGCCAGCAGCTTTTGGGGCGAGCCCAATCAGCCCCAGCATTTT
TRBJ2-7 TRBD2 TRBV7-2 . CASSYSGLASYEQYF TGTGCCAGCAGCTACTCGGGACTAGCATCCTACGAGCAGTACTTC
TRBJ2-7 TRBD2 TRBV7-3 . CASSLTSGPAYEQYF TGTGCCAGCAGCCTCACTAGCGGGCCGGCCTACGAGCAGTACTTC
TRBJ2-7 . TRBV4-3 . CASSQDLRAYPGSEQYF TGCGCCAGCAGCCAAGATCTCAGGGCGTACCCAGGGTCCGAGCAGTACTTC
TRBJ2-7 TRBD1 TRBV7-6 . CASSLDRGPYEQYF TGTGCCAGCAGCTTGGACAGGGGGCCCTACGAGCAGTACTTC
TRBJ2-1 . TRBV28 . CASRQLLGLGGLTHNEQFF TGTGCCAGCAGACAATTATTGGGACTAGGGGGCCTCACACACAATGAGCAGTTCTTC
TRBJ1-1 . TRBV7-2 few CASSIPQGGNTEAFF TGTGCCAGCAGCATACCTCAAGGGGGGAACACTGAAGCTTTCTTT
TRBJ2-3 TRBD1 TRBV14 . CASSKGTGVQDTQYF TGTGCCAGCAGCAAAGGGACAGGGGTGCAAGATACGCAGTATTTT
TRBJ1-4 . TRBV18 . CASSPSLAGTNEKLFF TGTGCCAGCTCACCATCGTTGGCAGGGACTAATGAAAAACTGTTTTTT
TRBJ2-6 TRBD1 TRBV7-2 . CASSNGQGSGANVLTF TGTGCCAGCAGCAACGGACAGGGTTCGGGGGCCAACGTCCTGACTTTC
TRBJ2-1 . TRBV27 . CASRGGLQSSYNEQFF TGTGCCAGCAGGGGGGGACTGCAAAGCTCCTACAATGAGCAGTTCTTC
TRBJ2-1 TRBD2 TRBV4-1 . CASSQEGLVYNEQFF TGCGCCAGCAGCCAAGAGGGACTAGTCTACAATGAGCAGTTCTTC